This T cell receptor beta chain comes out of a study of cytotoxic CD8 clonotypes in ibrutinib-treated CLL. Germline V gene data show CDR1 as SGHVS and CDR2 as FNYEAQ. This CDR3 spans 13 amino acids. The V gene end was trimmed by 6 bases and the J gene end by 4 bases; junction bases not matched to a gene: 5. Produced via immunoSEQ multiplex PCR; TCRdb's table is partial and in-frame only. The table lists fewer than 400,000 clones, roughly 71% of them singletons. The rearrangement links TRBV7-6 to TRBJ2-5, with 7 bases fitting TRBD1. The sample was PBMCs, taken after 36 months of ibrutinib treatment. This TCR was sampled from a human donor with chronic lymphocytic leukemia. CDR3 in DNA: TGTGCCAGCAGTCACAGGGGAGTAGAGACCCAGTACTTC. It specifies CASSHRGVETQYF.